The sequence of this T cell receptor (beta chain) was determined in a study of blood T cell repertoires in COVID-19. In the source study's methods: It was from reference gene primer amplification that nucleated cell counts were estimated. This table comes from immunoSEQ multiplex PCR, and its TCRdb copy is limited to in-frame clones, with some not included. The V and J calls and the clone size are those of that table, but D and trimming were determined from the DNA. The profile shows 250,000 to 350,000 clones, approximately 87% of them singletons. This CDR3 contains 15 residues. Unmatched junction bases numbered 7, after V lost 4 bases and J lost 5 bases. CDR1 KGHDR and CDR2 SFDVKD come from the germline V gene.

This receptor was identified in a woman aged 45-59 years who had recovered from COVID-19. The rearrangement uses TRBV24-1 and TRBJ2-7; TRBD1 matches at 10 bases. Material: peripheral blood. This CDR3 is CATSDAGTGANEQYF. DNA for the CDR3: TGTGCCACCAGTGACGCCGGGACAGGGGCCAACGAGCAGTACTTC.